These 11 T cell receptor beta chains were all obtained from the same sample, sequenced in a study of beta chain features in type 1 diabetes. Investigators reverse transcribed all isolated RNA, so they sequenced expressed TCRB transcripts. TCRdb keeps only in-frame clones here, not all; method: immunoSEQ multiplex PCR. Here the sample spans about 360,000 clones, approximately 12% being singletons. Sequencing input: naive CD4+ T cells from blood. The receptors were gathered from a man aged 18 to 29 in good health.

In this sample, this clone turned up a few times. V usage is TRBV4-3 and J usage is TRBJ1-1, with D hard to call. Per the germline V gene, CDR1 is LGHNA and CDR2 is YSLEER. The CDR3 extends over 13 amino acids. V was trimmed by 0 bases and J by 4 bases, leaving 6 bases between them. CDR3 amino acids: CASSQDFGTEAFF. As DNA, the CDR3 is TGCGCCAGCAGCCAAGATTTCGGCACTGAAGCTTTCTTT.

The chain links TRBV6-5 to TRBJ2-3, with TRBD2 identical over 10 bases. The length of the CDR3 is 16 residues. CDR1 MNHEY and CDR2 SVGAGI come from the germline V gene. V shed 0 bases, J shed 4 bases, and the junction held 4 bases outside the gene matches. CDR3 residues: CASSYSAGGPADTQYF. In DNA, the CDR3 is TGTGCCAGCAGTTACTCAGCGGGAGGGCCAGCAGATACGCAGTATTTT.

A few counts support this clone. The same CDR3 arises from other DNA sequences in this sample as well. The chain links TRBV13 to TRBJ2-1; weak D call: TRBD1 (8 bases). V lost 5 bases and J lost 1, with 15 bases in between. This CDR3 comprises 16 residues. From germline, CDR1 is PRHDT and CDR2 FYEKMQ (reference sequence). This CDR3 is CASSVQGGWSYNEQFF. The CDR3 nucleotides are TGTGCCAGCAGCGTACAGGGGGGGTGGTCCTACAATGAGCAGTTCTTC.

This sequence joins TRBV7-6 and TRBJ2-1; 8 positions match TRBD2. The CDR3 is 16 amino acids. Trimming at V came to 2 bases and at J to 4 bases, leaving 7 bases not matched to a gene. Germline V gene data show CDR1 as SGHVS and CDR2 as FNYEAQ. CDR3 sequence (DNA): TGTGCCAGCAGCTTAAAGATAGCGGGACCATACAATGAGCAGTTCTTC. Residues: CASSLKIAGPYNEQFF.

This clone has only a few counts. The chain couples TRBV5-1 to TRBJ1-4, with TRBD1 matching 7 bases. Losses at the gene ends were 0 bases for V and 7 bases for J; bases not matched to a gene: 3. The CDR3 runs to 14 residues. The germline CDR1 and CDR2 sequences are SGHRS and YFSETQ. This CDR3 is CASSLDQGGEKLFF. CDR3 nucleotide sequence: TGCGCCAGCAGCTTGGACCAGGGGGGTGAAAAACTGTTTTTT.

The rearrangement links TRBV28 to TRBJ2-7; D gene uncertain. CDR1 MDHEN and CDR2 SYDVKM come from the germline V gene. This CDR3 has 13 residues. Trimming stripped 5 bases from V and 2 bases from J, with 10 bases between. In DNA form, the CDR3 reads TGTGCCAGCAGTGGCGGAGCTACCTACGAGCAGTACTTC. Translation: CASSGGATYEQYF.

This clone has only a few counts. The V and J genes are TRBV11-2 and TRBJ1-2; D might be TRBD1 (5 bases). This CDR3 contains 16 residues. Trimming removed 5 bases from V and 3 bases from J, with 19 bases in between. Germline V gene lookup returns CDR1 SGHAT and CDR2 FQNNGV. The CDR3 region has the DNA TGTGCCAGCAGCCCGATTGTGAGGAGGGGCTACTATGGCTACACCTTC. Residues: CASSPIVRRGYYGYTF.

The DNA of the CDR3 is TGTGCCAGCAGCCTGAACAGGGGAAGGGAGACCCAGTACTTC. This gives the protein CASSLNRGRETQYF. The rearrangement links TRBV4-2 to TRBJ2-5; 7 bases map to TRBD1. Losses at the gene ends were 4 bases for V and 5 bases for J; bases not matched to a gene: 7. Germline-derived CDR1 and CDR2 are LGHNA and YNFKEQ. The CDR3 length is 14 residues.

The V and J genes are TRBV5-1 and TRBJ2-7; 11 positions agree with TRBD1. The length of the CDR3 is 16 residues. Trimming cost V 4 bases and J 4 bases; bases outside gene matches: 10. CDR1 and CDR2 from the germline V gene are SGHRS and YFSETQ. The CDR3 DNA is TGCGCCAGCAGCGACCAGGGACAGGGGGACAGTTACGAGCAGTACTTC. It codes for CASSDQGQGDSYEQYF.

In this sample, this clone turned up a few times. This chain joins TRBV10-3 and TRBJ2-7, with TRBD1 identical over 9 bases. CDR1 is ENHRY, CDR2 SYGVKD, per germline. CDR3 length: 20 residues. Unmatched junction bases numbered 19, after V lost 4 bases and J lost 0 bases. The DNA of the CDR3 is TGTGCCATCAGTGGCACACCGGGACAGGGAGGTCTTTCGGGCTCCTACGAGCAGTACTTC. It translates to CAISGTPGQGGLSGSYEQYF.

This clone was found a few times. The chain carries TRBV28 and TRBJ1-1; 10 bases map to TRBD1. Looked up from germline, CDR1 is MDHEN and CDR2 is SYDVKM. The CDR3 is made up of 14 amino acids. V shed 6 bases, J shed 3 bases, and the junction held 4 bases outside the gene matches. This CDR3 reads CASRLGQGYTEAFF. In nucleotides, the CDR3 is TGTGCCAGCAGGTTGGGACAGGGGTACACTGAAGCTTTCTTT. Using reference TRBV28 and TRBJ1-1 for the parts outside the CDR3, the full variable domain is DVKVTQSSRYLVKRTGEKVFLECVQDMDHENMFWYRQDPGLGLRLIYFSYDVKMKEKGDIPEGYSVSREKKERFSLILESASTNQTSMYLCASRLGQGYTEAFFGQGTRLTVV.